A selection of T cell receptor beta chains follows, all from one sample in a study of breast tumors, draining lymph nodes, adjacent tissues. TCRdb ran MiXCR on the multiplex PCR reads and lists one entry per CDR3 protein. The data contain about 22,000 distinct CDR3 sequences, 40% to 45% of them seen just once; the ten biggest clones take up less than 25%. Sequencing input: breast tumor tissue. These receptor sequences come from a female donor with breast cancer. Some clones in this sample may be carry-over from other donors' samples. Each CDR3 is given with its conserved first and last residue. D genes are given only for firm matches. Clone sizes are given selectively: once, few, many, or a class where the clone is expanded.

DNA: TGTGCCAGTAGTTATGGGGCAGTCTATGGCTACACCTTC
CDR3: CASSYGAVYGYTF
V: TRBV19
D: .
size: many
J: TRBJ1-2

DNA: TGTGCCAGCAGTGTTGAGACTTACTACGAGCAGTACTTC
CDR3: CASSVETYYEQYF
V: TRBV2
D: .
size: .
J: TRBJ2-7

DNA: TGTGCCAGCAGCAGACGTGCTGAAAAACTGTTTTTT
CDR3: CASSRRAEKLFF
V: TRBV14
D: .
size: .
J: TRBJ1-4

DNA: TGTGCCAGCAGCTGGGGGACTAGCCCGGATACGCAGTATTTT
CDR3: CASSWGTSPDTQYF
V: TRBV5-6
D: TRBD2
size: few
J: TRBJ2-3

DNA: TGTGCCAGCAGGAGGACAGCGTCTTCTAGCACAGATACGCAGTATTTT
CDR3: CASRRTASSSTDTQYF
V: TRBV2
D: .
size: many
J: TRBJ2-3

DNA: TGTGCCAGCAGTGAAAAGTTTATTAGCTCCTACGAGCAGTACTTC
CDR3: CASSEKFISSYEQYF
V: TRBV2
D: .
size: many
J: TRBJ2-7

DNA: TGTGCCAGCAGCTCAAGGGGTGATACGCAGTATTTT
CDR3: CASSSRGDTQYF
V: TRBV7-9
D: .
size: .
J: TRBJ2-3

DNA: TGCGCCAGCAGACGGACAGGGGGGCAGGAGACCCAGTACTTC
CDR3: CASRRTGGQETQYF
V: TRBV5-1
D: TRBD1
size: medium-sized
J: TRBJ2-5

DNA: TGTGCCAGCAGCAGGGACAGGGAGGATTCACCCCTCCACTTT
CDR3: CASSRDREDSPLHF
V: TRBV6-5
D: TRBD1
size: .
J: TRBJ1-6

DNA: TGTGCCAGCAGGCAAATGAGTGAAAAACTGTTTTTT
CDR3: CASRQMSEKLFF
V: TRBV7-3
D: .
size: .
J: TRBJ1-4

DNA: TGTGCCAGTATTGAGGGGACAGGGTCAGGGGGAAACACTGAAGCTTTCTTT
CDR3: CASIEGTGSGGNTEAFF
V: TRBV19
D: TRBD1
size: .
J: TRBJ1-1

DNA: TGTGCCAGCAGCTCCGTCGGGGTTAGCGAAAAACTGTTTTTT
CDR3: CASSSVGVSEKLFF
V: TRBV11-2
D: .
size: .
J: TRBJ1-4

DNA: TGCGCCAGCTCCGGGGCTAACTATGGCTACACCTTC
CDR3: CASSGANYGYTF
V: TRBV10-2
D: .
size: .
J: TRBJ1-2

DNA: TGTGCCAGCAGCCAAGAGGCAGGTATCTACGAGCAGTACTTC
CDR3: CASSQEAGIYEQYF
V: TRBV4-2
D: .
size: many
J: TRBJ2-7

DNA: TGCAGTGCTAGAGCCCAGACTAGCTCAGACACAGATACGCAGTATTTT
CDR3: CSARAQTSSDTDTQYF
V: TRBV20-1
D: TRBD2
size: medium-sized
J: TRBJ2-3

DNA: TGTGCCAGCAGTCCCCTAGCCTCCGGATCCTACGAGCAGTACTTC
CDR3: CASSPLASGSYEQYF
V: TRBV6-5
D: .
size: once
J: TRBJ2-7

DNA: TGCAGTGCTAGAGTCTTGGCGGCGGGACGGGAGCAGTACTTC
CDR3: CSARVLAAGREQYF
V: TRBV20-1
D: .
size: few
J: TRBJ2-7

DNA: TGCAGTCCCGAAGGGACCCTGGCTGCAGATACGCAGTATTTT
CDR3: CSPEGTLAADTQYF
V: TRBV20-1
D: .
size: medium-sized
J: TRBJ2-3

DNA: TGTGCCAGCAGTCACTCGGCGGGACAGGGAGTTCGAGGGCAGTACTTC
CDR3: CASSHSAGQGVRGQYF
V: TRBV6-5
D: TRBD1
size: .
J: TRBJ2-7

DNA: TGTGCCATCAGCGACGCCCCGAACACCGGGGAGCTGTTTTTT
CDR3: CAISDAPNTGELFF
V: TRBV10-3
D: .
size: many
J: TRBJ2-2

DNA: TGCGCCAGCAGCCAAGATTTGGCAGGGACCACTTACAATGAGCAGTTCTTC
CDR3: CASSQDLAGTTYNEQFF
V: TRBV4-3
D: .
size: many
J: TRBJ2-1

DNA: TGCGCCAGCAGCTCGACAGGGGTGGCAGATACGCAGTATTTT
CDR3: CASSSTGVADTQYF
V: TRBV5-1
D: TRBD1
size: .
J: TRBJ2-3

DNA: TGCAGCGTTGTACTTAACGGGGGAAATCAGCCCCAGCATTTT
CDR3: CSVVLNGGNQPQHF
V: TRBV29-1
D: .
size: .
J: TRBJ1-5

DNA: TGCAGTGCTAGAGGCGGGACAACTAGCACAGATACGCAGTATTTT
CDR3: CSARGGTTSTDTQYF
V: TRBV20-1
D: .
size: .
J: TRBJ2-3

DNA: TGTGCCAGCAGTAGCCTCCCGACGTGGGAGCAGTACTTC
CDR3: CASSSLPTWEQYF
V: TRBV2
D: .
size: .
J: TRBJ2-7

DNA: TGTGCCACCAGTCCAGGCTCTGGGGCCAACGTCCTGACTTTC
CDR3: CATSPGSGANVLTF
V: TRBV24-1
D: .
size: .
J: TRBJ2-6

DNA: TGTGCCAGCAGTGAAACAGGGGGCTATGGCTACACCTTC
CDR3: CASSETGGYGYTF
V: TRBV6-1
D: TRBD1
size: .
J: TRBJ1-2

DNA: TGCAGTGCTAGTCGAGATAGCGGGACCCAGTACTTC
CDR3: CSASRDSGTQYF
V: TRBV20-1
D: .
size: few
J: TRBJ2-5

DNA: TGTGCCAGCAGCCAAGATCAGGGACCCTATGGCTACACCTTC
CDR3: CASSQDQGPYGYTF
V: TRBV4-2
D: .
size: few
J: TRBJ1-2

DNA: TGTGCCAGTAGTCCCGGACAGCGCTCTGGAAACACCATATATTTT
CDR3: CASSPGQRSGNTIYF
V: TRBV19
D: .
size: .
J: TRBJ1-3

DNA: TGTGCCAGCTCACAACTTAGGTCGGGGGGCACAGATACGCAGTATTTT
CDR3: CASSQLRSGGTDTQYF
V: TRBV18
D: .
size: .
J: TRBJ2-3

DNA: TGTGCCAGCAGCTTAGTTGGCGCATTGAAAGAGACCCAGTACTTC
CDR3: CASSLVGALKETQYF
V: TRBV7-2
D: .
size: .
J: TRBJ2-5

DNA: TGTGCCAGCAGCTTAGGGGCATCCTCCGGGAATGAAAAACTGTTTTTT
CDR3: CASSLGASSGNEKLFF
V: TRBV11-3
D: .
size: once
J: TRBJ1-4

DNA: TGTGCCAGCAGCCAGACAGGTCCCTCTGGAAACACCATATATTTT
CDR3: CASSQTGPSGNTIYF
V: TRBV12-3/TRBV12-4
D: .
size: many
J: TRBJ1-3

DNA: TGTGCCCGCTCCGGGACAGGGGGTGGAGGCAATCAGCCCCAGCATTTT
CDR3: CARSGTGGGGNQPQHF
V: TRBV19
D: TRBD1
size: many
J: TRBJ1-5

DNA: TGTGCCAGCAGCTTAGGAGGGCAGGGGATGATCTACGGCTACACCTTC
CDR3: CASSLGGQGMIYGYTF
V: TRBV7-2
D: .
size: .
J: TRBJ1-2

DNA: TGTGCCAGTAGTATCCGCCGGGACACCATATATTTT
CDR3: CASSIRRDTIYF
V: TRBV19
D: .
size: many
J: TRBJ1-3

DNA: TGTGCCAGCAGCCTCTCCCCGGGGGATTCTGGAAACACCATATATTTT
CDR3: CASSLSPGDSGNTIYF
V: TRBV9
D: .
size: .
J: TRBJ1-3

DNA: TGTGCCAGCAAACGCTCGGCCGGGGAGCTGTTTTTT
CDR3: CASKRSAGELFF
V: TRBV6-5
D: .
size: .
J: TRBJ2-2